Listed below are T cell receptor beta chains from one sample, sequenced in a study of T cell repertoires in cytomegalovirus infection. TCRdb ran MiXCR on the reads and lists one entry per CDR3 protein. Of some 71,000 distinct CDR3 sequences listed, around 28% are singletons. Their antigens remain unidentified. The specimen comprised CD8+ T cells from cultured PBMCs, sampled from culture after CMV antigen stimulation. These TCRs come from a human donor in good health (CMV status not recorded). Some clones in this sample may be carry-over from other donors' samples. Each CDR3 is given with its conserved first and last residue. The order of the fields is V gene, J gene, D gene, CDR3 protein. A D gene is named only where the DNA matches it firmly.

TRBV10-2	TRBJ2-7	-	CASRSGPVREQYF
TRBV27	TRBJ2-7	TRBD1	CASSFSGTGTTYEQYF
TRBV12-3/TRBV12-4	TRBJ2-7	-	CASSSGHSSYEQYF
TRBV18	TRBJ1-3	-	CASSEQGSGNTIYF
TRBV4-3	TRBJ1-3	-	CASSQDSRASGNTIYF
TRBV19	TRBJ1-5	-	CASSESAGRQPQHF
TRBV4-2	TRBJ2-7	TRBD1	CASSQTGEKYF
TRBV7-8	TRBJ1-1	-	CASSLELQAKTEAFF
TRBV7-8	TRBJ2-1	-	CASSPGGALVRGSNEQFF
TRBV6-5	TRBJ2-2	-	CASSYSTRGLGELFF
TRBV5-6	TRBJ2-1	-	CASSWQVGGAFGEQFF
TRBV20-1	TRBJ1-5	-	CSARWGGDQPQHF
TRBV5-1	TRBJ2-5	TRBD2	CASSLGLAGGGETQYF
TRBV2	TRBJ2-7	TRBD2	CASSNSGGPTYEQYF
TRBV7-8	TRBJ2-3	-	CASRPGFGDRNTQYF
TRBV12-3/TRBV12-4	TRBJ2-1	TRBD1	CASATGTYNEQFF
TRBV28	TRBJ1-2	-	CATPGQVDGYTF
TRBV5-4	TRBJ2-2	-	CASSYKARAPTGELFF
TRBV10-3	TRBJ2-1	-	CAISESMAGIYNEQFF
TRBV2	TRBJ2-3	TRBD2	CASTGGRAIDTQYF
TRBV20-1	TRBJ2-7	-	CSARDSLDSYEQYF
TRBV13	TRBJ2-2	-	CASSPPRGLANTGELFF
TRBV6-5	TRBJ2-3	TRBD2	CASSSLTSGIATDTQYF
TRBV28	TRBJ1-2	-	CASTPRSGGGNYGYTF
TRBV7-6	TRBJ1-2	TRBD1	CASSLVAPGGANYGYTF
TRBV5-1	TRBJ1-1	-	CASSNSRYENTEAFF
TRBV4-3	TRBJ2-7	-	CASSPSATSSYEQYF
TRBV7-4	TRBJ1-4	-	CASRGGADAGHEKLFF
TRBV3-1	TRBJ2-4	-	CASSQNEMGFTNIQYF
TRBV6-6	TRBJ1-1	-	CASSYSDSLDEAFF
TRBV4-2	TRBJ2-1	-	CASSQVGSPDNEQFF
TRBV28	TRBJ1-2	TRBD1	CASSPPGQKYGYTF
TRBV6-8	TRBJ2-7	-	CASKLYEQYF
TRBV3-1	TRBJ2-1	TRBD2	CASSYAAGATYNEQFF
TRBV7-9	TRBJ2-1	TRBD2	CASTLGLAGINEQFF
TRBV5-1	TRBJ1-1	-	CASSSHTNTEAFF
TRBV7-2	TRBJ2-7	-	CASSLGTKSYEQYF
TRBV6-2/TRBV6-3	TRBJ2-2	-	CASSPLEGWAGELFF
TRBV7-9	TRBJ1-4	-	CASRGGTNEKLFF
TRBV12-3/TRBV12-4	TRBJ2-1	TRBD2	CASSLSGRTFEQFF
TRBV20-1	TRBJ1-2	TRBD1	CSANGQGENYGYTF
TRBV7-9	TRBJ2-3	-	CASSRQAVTDTQYF
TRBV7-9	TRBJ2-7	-	CASRSTYEQYF
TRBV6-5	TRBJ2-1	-	CASSYDGSLGNEQFF
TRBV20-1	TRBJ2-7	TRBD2	CSALTSGGSYEQYF
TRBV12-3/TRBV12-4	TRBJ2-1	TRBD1	CASSDRRQGNEQFF
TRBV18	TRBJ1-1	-	CASSPLDSAPGTEAFF
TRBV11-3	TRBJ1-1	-	CASSGEGGGTEAFF
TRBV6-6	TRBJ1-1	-	CASSYPRGREYRVAFF